This T cell receptor (beta chain) is drawn from a study of T-cell memory formation after mild COVID-19. A single record per CDR3 protein comes from TCRdb applying MiXCR to the 5' RACE reads. This table holds about 320,000 distinct CDR3 sequences, roughly an eighth found once. Deletions cut 0 bases from V and 7 bases from J, with 12 bases between. The length of the CDR3 is 14 residues. Germline V gene lookup returns CDR1 ENHRY and CDR2 SYGVKD. This TCR came from a man between 18 and 29 years old who had mild COVID-19 (a few samples of this study predate the infection). Cell type and time point are not known. The specimen was PBMCs or a T cell subset sorted from them (not recorded which). J is TRBJ1-2 and V is TRBV10-3; D remains unclear. This CDR3 reads CAISESSAIAGYTF. The CDR3 DNA is TGTGCCATCAGTGAGTCGTCGGCAATAGCTGGCTACACCTTC.